Below are 11 T cell receptor beta chains sequenced from a single sample in a study of blood T cells in healthy people across ages. A sample-barcoded 5' primer and a J-beta primer mix were used in a second PCR of about 7 to 11 cycles. TCRdb ran MiXCR on the 5' RACE reads and lists one entry per CDR3 protein. The repertoire holds 780,000 or so distinct CDR3 sequences, with roughly 25% as singletons. This same sample was also part of a study on T cells of mothers and their children.

Material for sequencing was blood. The receptors derive from a boy younger than 18 in good health.

For this clonotype: Germline is not matched at one junction end, which may reflect a read error. V gene TRBV30 combines with J gene TRBJ2-1; D gene unclear. CDR3 size: 12 residues. The V gene's germline CDR1 is GTSNPN and CDR2 SVGIG (reference sequence). CDR3 sequence (DNA): TGTGCCTGGACAGCCTACTACAATGAGCAGCTCTTC. Protein sequence: CAWTAYYNEQLF.

The J gene is TRBJ1-4, the V gene TRBV21-1; the table gives TRBD1 as D, unverified against the DNA. TRBV21-1 is marked as a pseudogene. The CDR3 extends over 16 amino acids. CDR3 DNA: TGTGCCAGGGGGGTGGACAGGGGCGCTGGTAGGGGAAAACTGTTTTTT. It specifies CARGVDRGAGRGKLFF.

This clonotype was seen a handful of times. The chain is built from TRBV29-1 and TRBJ2-5; D remains ambiguous. The J call may not be correct, given that the DNA end is closer to TRBJ2-1. The CDR3 covers 14 residues. From germline, CDR1 is SQVTM and CDR2 ANQGSEA. The CDR3 sequence: CSVEEGLVPYEQFF. Here the CDR3 DNA reads TGCAGCGTTGAAGAAGGTTTAGTTCCCTATGAGCAGTTCTTC.

This clonotype appeared a few times. As the CDR3 is not closed by the conserved phenylalanine or tryptophan, this likely results from a read error. The chain joins TRBV4-3 to TRBJ2-3; D might be TRBD2 (6 bases). The CDR3 has 15 amino acids. V lost 4 bases, J lost 6 bases, and 17 bases lay in between. The germline gives CDR1 LGHNA, CDR2 YSLEER. The CDR3 region is CASSRGSSDGDTQYI. In DNA form, the CDR3 reads TGCGCCAGCAGCCGAGGGTCTAGCGACGGGGATACGCAGTATATT.

The V call is TRBV2, the J call TRBJ2-5, with 8 bases identical to TRBD1. Germline assignment: CDR1 SNHLY and CDR2 FYNNEI. V shed 5 bases and J 1 base; nucleotides not matched to a gene: 9. CDR3 length: 16 residues. The CDR3 region is CASSRQGAVGQETQYF. The CDR3 bases are TGTGCCAGCAGTCGGCAGGGGGCTGTTGGCCAAGAGACCCAGTACTTC.

V and J are TRBV18 and TRBJ1-5; D not resolved. Germline V gives CDR1 KGHSH, CDR2 LQKENI. The germline V and J ends were trimmed by 2 bases and 0 bases, with 5 bases remaining between them. This CDR3 contains 14 residues. The chain's CDR3 is CASSPMNSNQPQHF. The CDR3 DNA reads TGTGCCAGCTCACCAATGAATAGCAATCAGCCCCAGCATTTT.

J is TRBJ2-5 and V is TRBV9; D is undetermined. Looked up from germline, CDR1 is SGDLS and CDR2 is YYNGEE. V dropped 2 bases and J dropped 1 base, with 12 bases sitting between them. The CDR3 is 15 residues long. CDR3 in amino acids: CASSVYASRQETQYF. CDR3 DNA sequence: TGTGCCAGCAGCGTCTATGCGTCACGCCAAGAGACCCAGTACTTC. The full variable domain, in which reference TRBV9 and TRBJ2-5 provide the parts outside the CDR3, is DSGVTQTPKHLITATGQRVTLRCSPRSGDLSVYWYQQSLDQGLQFLIQYYNGEERAKGNILERFSAQQFPDLHSELNLSSLELGDSALYFCASSVYASRQETQYFGPGTRLLVL.

A word on this clonotype: It is likely a read error, because the conserved phenylalanine at the end of the CDR3 is missing. The chain combines TRBV29-1 with TRBJ1-2; D call uncertain. CDR3 length: 11 residues. Trimming took 3 bases from V and 8 from J, leaving 10 bases between them. From germline, CDR1 is SQVTM and CDR2 ANQGSEA. The DNA for the CDR3 is TGCAGCGTTGAGGGCAACGAGGGCTACACCCTC. As protein: CSVEGNEGYTL.

The chain combines TRBV5-1 with TRBJ1-3; possible D gene TRBD1, 5 bases. The CDR3 is 12 amino acids. From germline, CDR1 is SGHRS and CDR2 YFSETQ. The germline V and J ends were trimmed by 7 bases and 1 base, with 6 bases remaining between them. CDR3 DNA sequence: TGCGCCAGCGGGGCTTCTGGAAACACCATATATTTT. The encoded protein is CASGASGNTIYF.

Concerning this clonotype: A junction end diverges from the germline sequence, so it may reflect a read error. The chain uses TRBV6-2 or TRBV6-3 and TRBJ1-5, with D possibly matching TRBD1 (6 bases). Germline CDR1 MNHEY, CDR2 SVGEGT. The CDR3 consists of 14 residues. The CDR3 spells CASSPWDIDQPQHF. CDR3 nucleotide sequence: TGCGCCAGCAGCCCTTGGGACATCGATCAGCCCCAGCATTTT.

The V and J genes are TRBV18 and TRBJ2-5; D possibly corresponds to TRBD2 (6 bases). The germline V and J ends were trimmed by 2 bases and 9 bases, with 16 bases remaining between them. The CDR3 sequence is 14 residues long. Germline V gene lookup returns CDR1 KGHSH and CDR2 LQKENI. The DNA of the CDR3 is TGTGCCAGCTCACCAATGGACGGGGAGGCGGCCCAGTACTTC. Translation gives CASSPMDGEAAQYF.